The 7 T cell receptor beta chains below all came from one sample that was sequenced in a study of blood T cell repertoires in COVID-19. Assay: immunoSEQ multiplex PCR; the TCRdb copy retains only in-frame clones and omits some. The data hold over 130,000 clones, with about 86% observed a single time. The sample was peripheral blood. The receptor source for this set is a man in his 70s with acute or convalescent COVID-19.

The rearrangement uses TRBV29-1 and TRBJ1-2; TRBD1 matches 7 bases. J gave up 8 bases and V 5 bases, and 11 bases lay outside the gene matches. The CDR3 has 13 amino acids. Germline V CDR1 and CDR2: SQVTM, ANQGSEA. Here the CDR3 DNA reads TGCAGCGTTTCGACAGGGATAACGGGCGGCTACACCTTC. It encodes CSVSTGITGGYTF.

The chain links TRBV6-5 to TRBJ2-1; TRBD1 matches 10 bases. The CDR3 loop spans 14 amino acids. Germline CDR1 MNHEY, CDR2 SVGAGI. The V and J ends lost 5 bases and 8 bases, in that order; junction bases with no gene match: 6. The CDR3 protein is CASSPDRGEDEQFF. In DNA form, the CDR3 reads TGTGCCAGCAGTCCGGACAGGGGGGAGGATGAGCAGTTCTTC.

CDR3 bases: TGTGCCAGTAGTAGGACAGGGAACACTGAAGCTTTCTTT. Encoded protein: CASSRTGNTEAFF. The chain recombines TRBV19 with TRBJ1-1; 7 nucleotides agree with TRBD1. Germline CDR1 is LNHDA and CDR2 is SQIVND (reference sequence). This CDR3 spans 13 amino acids. J lost 1 base, V lost 4 bases, and 0 bases had no gene match.

This rearrangement joins TRBV7-2 to TRBJ1-5; 7 bases are shared with TRBD1. Germline CDR1 SGHTA, CDR2 FQGNSA. This CDR3 has 16 residues. V was clipped by 1 base and J by 3 bases; unmatched bases: 6. Written as DNA, the CDR3 is TGTGCCAGCAGCTTAGAGGGGGCAGGGCTCAATCAGCCCCAGCATTTT. It encodes CASSLEGAGLNQPQHF.

The V call is TRBV18, the J call TRBJ1-6; D gene ambiguous. Germline CDR1 is KGHSH and CDR2 is LQKENI. Trimming took 3 bases from V and 4 from J, leaving 10 bases between them. The CDR3 loop spans 15 amino acids. In DNA form, the CDR3 reads TGTGCCAGCTCACCGGGAGGGCTATATAATTCACCCCTCCACTTT. Protein sequence: CASSPGGLYNSPLHF.

V is TRBV19 and J is TRBJ2-2, with 10 bases that match TRBD2. CDR3 length: 19 amino acids. V shed 3 bases, J shed 4 bases, and the junction held 14 bases outside the gene matches. Germline CDR1 and CDR2: LNHDA and SQIVND (reference sequence). CDR3 nucleotides: TGTGCCAGTAGTATGGGAACAGGGGTGGCTAGCGGGAGCACCGGGGAGCTGTTTTTT. This codes for CASSMGTGVASGSTGELFF.

V is TRBV6-2 or TRBV6-3 and J is TRBJ1-4; D is ambiguous. CDR1 is MNHEY, CDR2 SVGEGT, per germline. The length of the CDR3 is 15 residues. Trimming took off 5 bases at V and 1 base at J, with 11 bases between the two ends. CDR3 sequence: CASSPNSLTNEKLFF. In DNA form, the CDR3 reads TGTGCCAGCAGTCCAAACAGTCTAACTAATGAAAAACTGTTTTTT.